Listed below are T cell receptor beta chains from one sample, sequenced in a study of blood T cell repertoires in COVID-19. Libraries were prepared by immunoSEQ multiplex PCR; TCRdb keeps only in-frame clonotypes and omits some of them. The sample includes fewer than 200,000 clones, about 79% of them seen just once. Input material: peripheral blood. The receptor set was obtained from a woman in her 70s with acute or convalescent COVID-19. Each CDR3 is given with its conserved first and last residue. The D gene is left open where the match is weak. Size tells how often a clone was seen (once, few, many) or the class of an expanded clone, and some rows leave it out.

D,size,V,J,CDR3,DNA
NA,once,TRBV9,TRBJ2-7,CASSVGATTYEQYF,TGTGCCAGCAGCGTAGGTGCGACAACCTACGAGCAGTACTTC
NA,NA,TRBV6-5,TRBJ1-2,CASIAGTFYGYTF,TGTGCCAGCATCGCGGGGACTTTCTATGGCTACACCTTC
NA,NA,TRBV5-1,TRBJ2-7,CASSFAESYEQYF,TGCGCCAGCAGCTTCGCAGAATCCTACGAGCAGTACTTC
NA,NA,TRBV29-1,TRBJ1-1,CSVEDLGAEAFF,TGCAGCGTTGAAGATTTGGGCGCTGAAGCTTTCTTT
TRBD2,NA,TRBV5-1,TRBJ2-2,CASSWQGGTSFSGELFF,TGCGCCAGCAGCTGGCAGGGTGGGACTAGCTTCTCCGGGGAGCTGTTTTTT
NA,NA,TRBV2,TRBJ2-3,CASSWGHGTDTQYF,TGTGCCAGCAGTTGGGGCCATGGCACAGATACGCAGTATTTT
NA,NA,TRBV28,TRBJ2-5,CASSLGPEGRTQYF,TGTGCCAGCAGCCTGGGACCGGAGGGGAGGACCCAGTACTTC
TRBD1,NA,TRBV24-1,TRBJ2-2,CATSDYGTGSNTGELFF,TGTGCCACCAGTGATTACGGGACAGGGTCGAACACCGGGGAGCTGTTTTTT
TRBD2,NA,TRBV27,TRBJ2-3,CASSRWREGREDTQYF,TGTGCCAGCAGTAGGTGGCGGGAGGGCCGGGAAGATACGCAGTATTTT
NA,NA,TRBV18,TRBJ2-7,CASSPRPSSYEQYF,TGTGCCAGCTCACCACGGCCTAGTTCCTACGAGCAGTACTTC
NA,NA,TRBV28,TRBJ1-2,CASSDTARLKGYTF,TGTGCCAGCAGTGATACAGCACGCCTTAAGGGCTACACCTTC
NA,NA,TRBV19,TRBJ2-1,CASRRAHPNEQFF,TGTGCCAGTCGCAGGGCTCATCCCAATGAGCAGTTCTTC
NA,NA,TRBV3-1/TRBV3-2,TRBJ2-2,CASSQGWRDGELFF,TGTGCCAGCAGCCAAGGGTGGAGGGATGGGGAGCTGTTTTTT
NA,NA,TRBV25-1,TRBJ2-5,CASSEYRGLGETQYF,TGTGCCAGCAGTGAATATCGGGGACTGGGGGAGACCCAGTACTTC
TRBD1,few,TRBV5-1,TRBJ1-6,CASSDYGQVWVGSPLHF,TGCGCCAGCAGCGACTATGGACAGGTGTGGGTTGGTTCACCCCTCCACTTT
TRBD2,NA,TRBV7-9,TRBJ2-3,CASSFSGGTDTQYF,TGTGCCAGCAGTTTTAGCGGGGGCACAGATACGCAGTATTTT
NA,NA,TRBV9,TRBJ2-1,CASSVAGGSYNAQFF,TGTGCCAGCAGCGTAGCTGGGGGCAGTTACAATGCGCAGTTCTTC
TRBD2,few,TRBV2,TRBJ2-3,CASSSSGRGSDTQYF,TGTGCCAGCAGTTCTAGCGGGAGAGGGTCAGATACGCAGTATTTT
TRBD1,NA,TRBV7-2,TRBJ1-2,CASSSLGRDRGPYGYTF,TGTGCCAGCAGCTCCCTCGGCCGGGACAGGGGGCCCTATGGCTACACCTTC
TRBD1,once,TRBV24-1,TRBJ2-3,CATSAPGTGRTDTQYF,TGTGCCACCAGTGCACCCGGGACAGGACGGACAGATACGCAGTATTTT
NA,once,TRBV3-1/TRBV3-2,TRBJ2-5,CASSLGGQETQYF,TGTGCCAGCAGCCTAGGAGGGCAAGAGACCCAGTACTTC
TRBD1,NA,TRBV5-1,TRBJ1-2,CASSLGTGDYYGYTF,TGCGCCAGCAGCTTGGGGACAGGGGATTACTATGGCTACACCTTC
NA,NA,TRBV5-1,TRBJ1-2,CASSLGRGYGYTF,TGCGCCAGCAGCTTGGGAAGGGGGTATGGCTACACCTTC
TRBD1,NA,TRBV6-2/TRBV6-3,TRBJ1-1,CASSLQGATEAFF,TGTGCCAGCAGCCTACAGGGGGCCACTGAAGCTTTCTTT
NA,NA,TRBV5-6,TRBJ2-7,CASSDRGFLVYEQYF,TGTGCCAGCAGCGACCGGGGGTTCCTTGTCTACGAGCAGTACTTC
NA,NA,TRBV29-1,TRBJ1-1,CSVLDRVKNTEAFF,TGCAGCGTCCTGGACAGAGTAAAAAACACTGAAGCTTTCTTT
NA,NA,TRBV7-9,TRBJ1-3,CATSEEVSGNTIYF,TGTGCCACCTCGGAAGAGGTTTCTGGAAACACCATATATTTT
NA,NA,TRBV7-9,TRBJ2-7,CASSLGPRDSAYEQYF,TGTGCCAGCAGCTTAGGCCCCCGGGACTCGGCCTACGAGCAGTACTTC
NA,NA,TRBV19,TRBJ2-2,CASGQPRRASNTGELFF,TGTGCCAGTGGACAGCCGCGTCGTGCTTCGAACACCGGGGAGCTGTTTTTT
NA,NA,TRBV30,TRBJ2-6,CASHISGANVLTF,TGTGCCTCTCACATCTCTGGGGCCAACGTCCTGACTTTC
NA,NA,TRBV11-2,TRBJ2-7,CASSFGADIFYEQYF,TGTGCCAGCAGCTTCGGAGCGGATATATTTTACGAGCAGTACTTC
TRBD1,NA,TRBV7-8,TRBJ1-5,CASVGTENQPQHF,TGTGCCAGCGTAGGGACAGAAAATCAGCCCCAGCATTTT
TRBD1,NA,TRBV7-9,TRBJ2-1,CASSPGQVHNEQFF,TGTGCCAGCAGCCCGGGACAGGTCCACAATGAGCAGTTCTTC
TRBD1,NA,TRBV5-6,TRBJ1-5,CASSWTGDNQPQHF,TGTGCCAGCAGCTGGACAGGGGACAATCAGCCCCAGCATTTT
TRBD2,once,TRBV7-3,TRBJ2-1,CASSSASGSIGDEQFF,TGTGCCAGCAGCTCGGCTAGCGGGAGTATTGGCGATGAGCAGTTCTTC
TRBD1,NA,TRBV19,TRBJ2-2,CASRQLGTDGLFF,TGTGCCAGTAGGCAACTAGGGACAGACGGACTGTTTTTT
NA,NA,TRBV6-5,TRBJ1-3,CASSRFQMAGNTIYF,TGTGCCAGCAGTCGCTTCCAGATGGCTGGAAACACCATATATTTT
NA,NA,TRBV2,TRBJ2-7,CASSEIGSGRREQYF,TGTGCCAGCAGTGAAATCGGTAGCGGACGTAGGGAGCAGTACTTC
TRBD2,NA,TRBV7-8,TRBJ2-1,CASSSALGRSSYNEQFF,TGTGCCAGCAGCTCCGCGCTCGGGAGGAGCTCCTACAATGAGCAGTTCTTC
NA,NA,TRBV9,TRBJ2-1,CASSPPSSASYNEQFF,TGTGCCAGCAGCCCGCCCTCTAGCGCCTCCTACAATGAGCAGTTCTTC
NA,NA,TRBV7-9,TRBJ2-2,CASSLKSSSGPGDTGELFF,TGTGCCAGCAGCTTAAAATCGAGTAGCGGCCCTGGAGACACCGGGGAGCTGTTTTTT
TRBD2,NA,TRBV7-2,TRBJ2-1,CASSFTGGPNEQFF,TGTGCCAGCAGCTTCACGGGGGGTCCAAATGAGCAGTTCTTC
TRBD1,NA,TRBV10-3,TRBJ2-1,CAISGRQGASGTDEQFF,TGTGCCATCAGTGGTCGACAGGGGGCTTCAGGGACCGATGAGCAGTTCTTC
TRBD1,few,TRBV2,TRBJ1-1,CASGKMTGSWTEAFF,TGTGCCAGCGGGAAAATGACAGGGAGTTGGACTGAAGCTTTCTTT
TRBD1,NA,TRBV19,TRBJ1-5,CASPPGQGRKSAQHF,TGTGCCAGTCCGCCGGGACAGGGCCGAAAAAGTGCCCAGCATTTT
NA,NA,TRBV5-1,TRBJ2-3,CASSLGGHRTDTQYF,TGCGCCAGCAGCTTGGGCGGGCATCGCACAGATACGCAGTATTTT
NA,NA,TRBV6-5,TRBJ2-3,CASSQGSATDTQYF,TGTGCCAGCAGCCAGGGGTCTGCCACAGATACGCAGTATTTT
TRBD1,NA,TRBV15,TRBJ2-3,CATSLDRATDTQYF,TGTGCCACCAGCCTCGACAGGGCAACAGATACGCAGTATTTT
NA,NA,TRBV19,TRBJ2-1,CASSLAVVSYNEQFF,TGTGCCAGTAGTTTAGCGGTTGTCTCCTACAATGAGCAGTTCTTC
TRBD1,NA,TRBV11-2,TRBJ1-1,CASSLRGQGGNTEAFF,TGTGCCAGCAGCTTAAGGGGGCAAGGGGGCAACACTGAAGCTTTCTTT
NA,NA,TRBV7-3,TRBJ1-1,CASSSQVGSTEAFF,TGTGCCAGCAGCTCCCAGGTAGGGAGCACTGAAGCTTTCTTT
NA,NA,TRBV7-9,TRBJ1-1,CASSLSGLNTEAFF,TGTGCCAGCAGCTTATCAGGGTTGAACACTGAAGCTTTCTTT
NA,NA,TRBV30,TRBJ1-5,CAWKTPGHRNQPQHF,TGTGCCTGGAAGACCCCGGGACACCGCAATCAGCCCCAGCATTTT
TRBD1,NA,TRBV5-1,TRBJ1-2,CASSPQTGTGGYTF,TGCGCCAGCAGCCCCCAGACAGGGACGGGCGGCTACACCTTC
NA,NA,TRBV12-3/TRBV12-4,TRBJ1-1,CASSWGGTEAFF,TGTGCCAGCAGTTGGGGGGGAACTGAAGCTTTCTTT